This T cell receptor beta chain was sequenced during a study of Graves' ophthalmopathy and Graves' hyperthyroidism. Using RNA transcripts, the TCR beta CDR3 regions were amplified. First-round RT-PCR with HTBI primers preceded a second-round multiplex PCR. TCRdb re-analysed the multiplex PCR reads in MiXCR, keeping a single row per CDR3 protein. The sample holds about 200,000 distinct CDR3 sequences, 25% to 35% seen once. CDR1 is LNHDA, CDR2 SQIVND, per germline (reference sequence). The ends were cut back, 1 base at V and 1 base at J, with 7 bases in the middle. CDR3 size: 14 residues. Clinical symptoms, serum thyroxine, TRAb, thyroid ultrasound and orbital computed tomography were relied on for diagnosis.

The chain recombines TRBV19 with TRBJ2-5; D not resolved. This clonotype was obtained from a man aged 50 to 59 with Graves' ophthalmopathy. The source material was peripheral blood. CDR3 DNA sequence: TGTGCCAGTAGTATAGGTCTACGCCAAGAGACCCAGTACTTC. Translating it yields CASSIGLRQETQYF.